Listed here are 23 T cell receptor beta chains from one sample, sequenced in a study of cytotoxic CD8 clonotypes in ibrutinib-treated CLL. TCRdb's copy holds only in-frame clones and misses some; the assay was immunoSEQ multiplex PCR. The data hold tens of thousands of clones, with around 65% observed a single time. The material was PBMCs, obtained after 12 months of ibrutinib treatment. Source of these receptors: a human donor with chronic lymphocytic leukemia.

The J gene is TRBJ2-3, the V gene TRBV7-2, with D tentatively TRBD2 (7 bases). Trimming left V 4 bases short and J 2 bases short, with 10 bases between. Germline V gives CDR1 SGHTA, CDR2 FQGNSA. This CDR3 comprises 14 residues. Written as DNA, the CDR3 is TGTGCCAGCAGCTACGGGGGGCCCACAGATACGCAGTATTTT. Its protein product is CASSYGGPTDTQYF.

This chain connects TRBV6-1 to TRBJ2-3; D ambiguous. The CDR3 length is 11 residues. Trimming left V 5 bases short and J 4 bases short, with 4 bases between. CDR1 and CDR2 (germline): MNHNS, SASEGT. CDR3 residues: CASSQSDTQYF. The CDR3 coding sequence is TGTGCCAGCAGTCAATCAGATACGCAGTATTTT.

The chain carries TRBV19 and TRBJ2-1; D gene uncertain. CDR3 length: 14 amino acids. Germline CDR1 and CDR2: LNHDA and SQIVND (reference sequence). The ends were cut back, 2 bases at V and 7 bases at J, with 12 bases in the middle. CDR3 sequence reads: CASSIPGPLNEQFF. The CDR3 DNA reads TGTGCCAGTAGTATACCCGGGCCCCTAAATGAGCAGTTCTTC.

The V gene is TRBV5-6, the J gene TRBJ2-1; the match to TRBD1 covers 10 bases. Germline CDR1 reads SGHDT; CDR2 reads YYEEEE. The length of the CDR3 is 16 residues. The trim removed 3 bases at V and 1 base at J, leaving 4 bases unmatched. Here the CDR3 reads CASSYRTGGSYNEQFF. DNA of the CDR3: TGTGCCAGCAGCTACCGGACAGGGGGGTCCTACAATGAGCAGTTCTTC.

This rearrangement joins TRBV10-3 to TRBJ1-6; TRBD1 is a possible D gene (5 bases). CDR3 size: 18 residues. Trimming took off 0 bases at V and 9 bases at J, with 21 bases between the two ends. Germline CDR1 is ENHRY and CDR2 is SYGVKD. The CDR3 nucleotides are TGTGCCATCAGTGAGTCGGGTTCGTTGGGGCCGAGTAGTTCACCCCTCCACTTT. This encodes CAISESGSLGPSSSPLHF.

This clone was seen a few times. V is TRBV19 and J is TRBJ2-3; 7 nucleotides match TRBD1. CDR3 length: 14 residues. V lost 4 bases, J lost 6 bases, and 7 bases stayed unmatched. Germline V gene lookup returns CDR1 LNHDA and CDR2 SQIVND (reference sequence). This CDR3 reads CASSSRQGMDTQYF. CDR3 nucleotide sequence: TGTGCCAGTAGTAGTAGACAGGGTATGGATACGCAGTATTTT.

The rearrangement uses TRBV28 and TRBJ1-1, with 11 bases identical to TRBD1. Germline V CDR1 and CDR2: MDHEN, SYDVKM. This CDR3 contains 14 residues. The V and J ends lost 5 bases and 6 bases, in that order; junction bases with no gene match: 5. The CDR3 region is CASSQDRGRAEAFF. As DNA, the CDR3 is TGTGCCAGCAGTCAGGACAGGGGGCGGGCTGAAGCTTTCTTT.

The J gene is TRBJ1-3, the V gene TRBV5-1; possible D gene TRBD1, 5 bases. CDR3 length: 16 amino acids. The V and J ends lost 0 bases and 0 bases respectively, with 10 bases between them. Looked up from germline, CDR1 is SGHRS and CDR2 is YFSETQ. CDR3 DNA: TGCGCCAGCAGCTTGGGACAGTCCAACTCTGGAAACACCATATATTTT. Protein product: CASSLGQSNSGNTIYF.

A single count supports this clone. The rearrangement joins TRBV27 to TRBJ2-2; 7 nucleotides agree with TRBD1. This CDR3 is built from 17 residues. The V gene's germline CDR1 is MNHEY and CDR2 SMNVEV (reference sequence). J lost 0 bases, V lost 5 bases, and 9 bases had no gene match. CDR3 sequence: CASSPPRDSANTGELFF. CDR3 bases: TGTGCCAGCAGTCCTCCCCGGGACAGTGCGAACACCGGGGAGCTGTTTTTT.

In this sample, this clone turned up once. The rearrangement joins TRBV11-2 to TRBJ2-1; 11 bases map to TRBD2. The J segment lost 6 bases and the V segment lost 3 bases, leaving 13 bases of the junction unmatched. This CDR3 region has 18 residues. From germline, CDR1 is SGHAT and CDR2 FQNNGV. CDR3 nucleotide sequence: TGTGCCAGCAGCTTCGGGCTAGCGGGGGGCCGGGTCTCCAATGAGCAGTTCTTC. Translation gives CASSFGLAGGRVSNEQFF.

CDR3 sequence: CASSKGQQEQYF. CDR3 sequence (DNA): TGCGCCAGCAGCAAAGGACAGCAAGAGCAGTACTTC. The V gene is TRBV5-1, the J gene TRBJ2-7, with a possible D match to TRBD1 (6 bases). V was cut by 4 bases and J by 7 bases, with 12 bases left in between. Germline V gene data show CDR1 as SGHRS and CDR2 as YFSETQ. The CDR3 sequence is 12 residues long.

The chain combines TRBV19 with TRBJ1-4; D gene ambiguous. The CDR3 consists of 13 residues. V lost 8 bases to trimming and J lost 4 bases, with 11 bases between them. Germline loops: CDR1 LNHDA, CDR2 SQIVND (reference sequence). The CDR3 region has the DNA TGTGCCAGTGCGTTCAGCGTTAATGAAAAACTGTTTTTT. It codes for CASAFSVNEKLFF. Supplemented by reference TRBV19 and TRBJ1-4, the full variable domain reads DGGITQSPKYLFRKEGQNVTLSCEQNLNHDAMYWYRQDPGQGLRLIYYSQIVNDFQKGDIAEGYSVSREKKESFPLTVTSAQKNPTAFYLCASAFSVNEKLFFGSGTQLSVL.

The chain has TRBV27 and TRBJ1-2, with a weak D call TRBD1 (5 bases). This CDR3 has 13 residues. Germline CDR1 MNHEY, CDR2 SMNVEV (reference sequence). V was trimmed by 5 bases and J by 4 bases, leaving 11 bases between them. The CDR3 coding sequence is TGTGCCAGCAGTCCCAGACAGAGCTATGGCTACACCTTC. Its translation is CASSPRQSYGYTF.

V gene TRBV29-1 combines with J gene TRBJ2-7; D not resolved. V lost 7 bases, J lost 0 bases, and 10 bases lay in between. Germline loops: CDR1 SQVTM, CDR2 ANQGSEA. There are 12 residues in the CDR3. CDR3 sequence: CSAQANSYEQYF. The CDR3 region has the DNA TGCAGCGCCCAAGCGAACTCCTACGAGCAGTACTTC.

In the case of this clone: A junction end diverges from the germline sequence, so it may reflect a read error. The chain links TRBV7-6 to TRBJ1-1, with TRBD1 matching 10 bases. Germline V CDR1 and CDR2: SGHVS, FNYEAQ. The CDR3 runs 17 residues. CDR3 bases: TGTGCCAGCAGCCCGTTCGGGACAGGGGTGGGAGTTACTGCAGCTTTCTTT. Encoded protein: CASSPFGTGVGVTAAFF. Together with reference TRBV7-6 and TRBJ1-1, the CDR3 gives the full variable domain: GAGVSQSPRYKVTKRGQDVALRCDPISGHVSLYWYRQALGQGPEFLTYFNYEAQQDKSGLPNDRFSAERPEGSISTLTIQRTEQRDSAMYRCASSPFGTGVGVTAAFFGQGTRLTVV.

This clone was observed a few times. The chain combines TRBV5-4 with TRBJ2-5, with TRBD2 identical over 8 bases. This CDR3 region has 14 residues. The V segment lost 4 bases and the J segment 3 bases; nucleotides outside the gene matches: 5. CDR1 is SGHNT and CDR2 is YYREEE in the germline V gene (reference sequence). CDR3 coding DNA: TGTGCCAGCAGCCGTGCAGCGGGGGAAGAGACCCAGTACTTC. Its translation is CASSRAAGEETQYF.

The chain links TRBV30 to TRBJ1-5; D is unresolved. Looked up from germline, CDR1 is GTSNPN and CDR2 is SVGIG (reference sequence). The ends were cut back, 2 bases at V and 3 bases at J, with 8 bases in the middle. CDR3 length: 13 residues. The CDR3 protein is CAWSLADNQPQHF. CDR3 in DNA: TGTGCCTGGAGTTTGGCGGACAATCAGCCCCAGCATTTT.

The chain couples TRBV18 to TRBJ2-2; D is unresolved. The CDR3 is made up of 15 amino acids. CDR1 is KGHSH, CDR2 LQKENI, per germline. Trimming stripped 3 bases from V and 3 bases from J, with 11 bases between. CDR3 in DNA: TGTGCCAGCTCACCCGTTGACGTCTACACCGGGGAGCTGTTTTTT. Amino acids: CASSPVDVYTGELFF.

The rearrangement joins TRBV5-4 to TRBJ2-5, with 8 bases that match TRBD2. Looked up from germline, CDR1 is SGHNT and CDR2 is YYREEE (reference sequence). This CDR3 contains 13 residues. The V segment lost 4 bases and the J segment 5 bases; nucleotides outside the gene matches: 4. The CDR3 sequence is CASSMSGGETQYF. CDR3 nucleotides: TGTGCCAGCAGCATGAGCGGGGGCGAGACCCAGTACTTC.

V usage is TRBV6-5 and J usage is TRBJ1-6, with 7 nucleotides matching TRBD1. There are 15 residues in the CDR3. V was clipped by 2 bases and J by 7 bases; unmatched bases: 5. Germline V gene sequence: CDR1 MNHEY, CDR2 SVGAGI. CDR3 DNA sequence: TGTGCCAGCAGTTACGGAACAGGGGTCAATTCACCCCTCCACTTT. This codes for CASSYGTGVNSPLHF.

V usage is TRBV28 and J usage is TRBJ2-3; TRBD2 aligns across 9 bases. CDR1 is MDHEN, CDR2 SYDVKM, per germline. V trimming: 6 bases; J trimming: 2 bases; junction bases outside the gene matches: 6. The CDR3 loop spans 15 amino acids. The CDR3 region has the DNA TGTGCCAGCAGCCCCACGGGACTAGCCACAGATACGCAGTATTTT. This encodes CASSPTGLATDTQYF.

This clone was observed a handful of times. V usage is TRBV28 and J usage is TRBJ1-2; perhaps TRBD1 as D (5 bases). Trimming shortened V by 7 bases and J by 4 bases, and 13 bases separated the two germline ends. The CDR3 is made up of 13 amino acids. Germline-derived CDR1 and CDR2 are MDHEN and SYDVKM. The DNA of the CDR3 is TGTGCCAGCACGAGGGACGAGGGCTATGGCTACACCTTC. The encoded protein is CASTRDEGYGYTF.

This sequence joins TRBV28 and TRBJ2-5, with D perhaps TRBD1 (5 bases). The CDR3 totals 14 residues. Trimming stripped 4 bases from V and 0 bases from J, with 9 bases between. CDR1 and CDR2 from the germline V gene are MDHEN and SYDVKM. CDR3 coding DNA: TGTGCCAGCAGTTCTCCAGGGTACCAAGAGACCCAGTACTTC. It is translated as CASSSPGYQETQYF.